Described below is a single T cell receptor beta chain sequence and its context. What this receptor recognizes is not known. No much larger clone exists at a distance of one base, and base qualities are not known. Whole blood was collected in K2EDTA tubes by collaborating institutions according to the institutions' own protocols. For TCRbeta analysis, collaborators shipped samples in one of three forms: frozen whole blood, isolated PBMCs, or DNA extracted from either of those sample types. Counted from cysteine to phenylalanine, this CDR3 has 10 amino acids. Just the 30-base CDR3 DNA is kept, in frame starting at base 1. Deletion took 7 bases off V and 10 bases off J, with a span of 11 bases between the germline ends. The germline V gene (reference sequence) gives CDR1 as DFQATT and CDR2 as SNEGSKA. This entry is derived from a study of blood T cell repertoires in COVID-19 (dated by TCRdb to between 2020 and 2021). At the level of the whole study: Collaborator samples came from the United States, Italy and Spain and covered acute and convalescent phases of COVID-19. The material from the prospective study consisted of cDNA or gDNA derived from T cells, B-cell-depleted T cells, or PBMCs. Where available, HLA class I and class II types were obtained from metadata supplied by the sample provider rather than from assay-based typing. The repertoires were released in a freely available public database meant as a resource for research on the immune response to SARS-CoV-2. Subjects who had been exposed to COVID-19, were actively infected with it, or had recovered from it provided the deeply sampled blood TCRbeta repertoires that made up the dataset. Samples were obtained from the ongoing ImmuneRACE study (first 160 participants) and from over 1,000 subjects provided by 6 global collaborators. Nearly every sample came with metadata listing a de-identified subject ID, COVID-19 status, age in years and sex. Overall results and qualifications from the work: How much clinical and demographic metadata was included differed by source and by participant, and the metadata was provided uncurated.

TCRbeta CDR3 regions were amplified from genomic DNA by means of the immunoSEQ Assay, a bias-controlled multiplex PCR. As for the original processing: The number of nucleated cells in each sample was estimated by amplification of reference gene primers within the assay. Sequence reads were collapsed and filtered to measure the absolute abundance of every unique TCRbeta CDR3 rearrangement. Productive Simpson clonality was computed per sample as the square root of Simpson's diversity index over productive rearrangements. TCRdb mirrors the immuneACCESS table, restricted to in-frame sequences. Some clones are absent from its copies; in checked studies, under half trace to an unresolved V gene, and the reason for the others is unknown. V and J calls plus clone size are reproduced from that table; the DNA served to infer D and trimming. The sample has 110,000 or so clones on record, 85% to 90% of them singletons. The biggest ten clones account for 4.6% of the sample.

Sequenced sample: peripheral blood. The rearrangement joined TRBV20-1 to TRBJ1-5; the D segment could be TRBD1, given 6 matching bases. The sequence was obtained from a woman aged 50 to 65 with acute or convalescent COVID-19. The CDR3 has the sequence CSGRGGPQHF. The nucleotide sequence reads as follows: TGCAGTGGGAGGGGGGGCCCCCAGCATTTT.